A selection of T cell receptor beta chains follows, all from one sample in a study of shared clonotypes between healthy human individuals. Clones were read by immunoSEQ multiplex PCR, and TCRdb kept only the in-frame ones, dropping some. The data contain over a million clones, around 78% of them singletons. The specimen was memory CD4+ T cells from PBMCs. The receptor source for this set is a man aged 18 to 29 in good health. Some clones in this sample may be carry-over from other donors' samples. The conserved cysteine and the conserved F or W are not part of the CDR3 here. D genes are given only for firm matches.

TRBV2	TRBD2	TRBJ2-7	ASSRSGRSYEQY
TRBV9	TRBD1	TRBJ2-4	ASSVGGQVTAKNIQY
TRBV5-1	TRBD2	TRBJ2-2	ASSSGLAVNTGELF
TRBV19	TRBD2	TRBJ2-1	ASSPTGRAGNEQF
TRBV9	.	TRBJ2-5	ASSFLGGGEKETQY
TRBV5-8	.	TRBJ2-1	ASSLAGVSYNEQF
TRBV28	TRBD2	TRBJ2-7	ASSSMSSGTYEQY
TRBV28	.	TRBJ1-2	ASSPRTDLSIPIYGYT
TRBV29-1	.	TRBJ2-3	SVQAVNTDTQY
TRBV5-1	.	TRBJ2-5	ASSFQQPQETQY
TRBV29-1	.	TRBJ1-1	SVEGGNTEAF